The clone carrying this T cell receptor beta chain was picked up a small number of times. Its target is not known. Preparation of the TCRbeta library used unique molecular identifiers. TCRdb processed the PCR reads anew with MiXCR; each CDR3 protein has one entry. The table has roughly 420,000 distinct CDR3 sequences, around 16% seen once; the top ten hold under 30%. This sample was included in a study of T-cell reconstitution after alpha-beta-depleted transplantation in children. Notes on the study in general: In some patients, recipient T cells and intrathymic progenitors surviving conditioning explained high day-60 diversity.

Trimming removed 4 bases from V and 0 bases from J; junction bases left unmatched: 14. Germline V gene sequence: CDR1 SGHRS, CDR2 YFSETQ. There are 18 residues in the CDR3. The J gene is TRBJ2-7, the V gene TRBV5-1; 9 nucleotides align to TRBD2. This TCR was sampled from a boy younger than two who had a stem cell transplant for Wiskott-Aldrich syndrome, so the T cells may come from the graft donor. The sample was PBMCs, mostly from graft donor cells, taken 360 days after TCRalphabeta/CD19-depleted stem cell transplant. The CDR3 nucleotides read TGCGCCAGCAGCGGGACCCTAGCGGGGCTTTCTAGCTCCTACGAGCAGTACTTC. This sequence encodes CASSGTLAGLSSSYEQYF.